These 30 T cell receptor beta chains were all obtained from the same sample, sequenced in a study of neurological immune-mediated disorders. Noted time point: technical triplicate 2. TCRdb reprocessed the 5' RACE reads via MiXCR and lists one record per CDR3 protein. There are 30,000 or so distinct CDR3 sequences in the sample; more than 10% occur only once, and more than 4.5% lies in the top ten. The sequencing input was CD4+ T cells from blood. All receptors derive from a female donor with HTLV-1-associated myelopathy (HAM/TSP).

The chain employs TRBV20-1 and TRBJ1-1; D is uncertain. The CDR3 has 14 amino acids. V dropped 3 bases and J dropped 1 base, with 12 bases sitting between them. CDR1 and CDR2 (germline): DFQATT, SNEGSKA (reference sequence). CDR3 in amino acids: CSARATGRNTEAFF. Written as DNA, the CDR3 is TGCAGTGCTAGGGCCACGGGGAGGAACACTGAAGCTTTCTTT.

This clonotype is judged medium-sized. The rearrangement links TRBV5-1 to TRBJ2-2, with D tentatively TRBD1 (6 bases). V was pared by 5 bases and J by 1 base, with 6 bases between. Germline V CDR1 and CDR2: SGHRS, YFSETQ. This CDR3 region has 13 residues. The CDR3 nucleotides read TGCGCCAGCAGGGGACAGAACACCGGGGAGCTGTTTTTT. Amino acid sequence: CASRGQNTGELFF. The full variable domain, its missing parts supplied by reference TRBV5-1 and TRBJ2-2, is KAGVTQTPRYLIKTRGQQVTLSCSPISGHRSVSWYQQTPGQGLQFLFEYFSETQRNKGNFPGRFSGRQFSNSRSEMNVSTLELGDSALYLCASRGQNTGELFFGEGSRLTVL.

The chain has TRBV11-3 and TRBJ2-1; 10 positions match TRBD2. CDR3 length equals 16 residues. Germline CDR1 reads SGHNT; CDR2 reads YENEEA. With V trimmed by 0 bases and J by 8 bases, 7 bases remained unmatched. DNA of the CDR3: TGTGCCAGCAGCTTAGACTGGTCTAGCGGGAGTTATGAGCAGTTCTTC. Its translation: CASSLDWSSGSYEQFF.

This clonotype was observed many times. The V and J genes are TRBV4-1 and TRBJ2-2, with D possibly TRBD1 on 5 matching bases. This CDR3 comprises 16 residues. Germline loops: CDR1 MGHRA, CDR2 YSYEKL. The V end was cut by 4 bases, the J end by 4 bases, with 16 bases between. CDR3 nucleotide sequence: TGCGCCAGCAGCCGAGGAGCAGGGAAGCGCACCGGGGAGCTGTTTTTT. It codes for CASSRGAGKRTGELFF.

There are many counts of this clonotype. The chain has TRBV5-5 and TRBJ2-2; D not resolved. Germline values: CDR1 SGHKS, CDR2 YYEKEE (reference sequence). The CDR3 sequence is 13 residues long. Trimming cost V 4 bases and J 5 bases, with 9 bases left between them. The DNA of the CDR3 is TGTGCCAGCAGCAAAGGGAATACCGGGGAGCTGTTTTTT. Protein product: CASSKGNTGELFF.

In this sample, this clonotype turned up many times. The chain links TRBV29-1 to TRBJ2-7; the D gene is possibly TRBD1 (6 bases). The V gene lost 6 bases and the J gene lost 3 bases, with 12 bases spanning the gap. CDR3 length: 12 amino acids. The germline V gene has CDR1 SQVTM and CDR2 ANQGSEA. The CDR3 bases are TGCAGCGTAGGGACGGACAGCTACGAGCAGTACTTC. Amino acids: CSVGTDSYEQYF.

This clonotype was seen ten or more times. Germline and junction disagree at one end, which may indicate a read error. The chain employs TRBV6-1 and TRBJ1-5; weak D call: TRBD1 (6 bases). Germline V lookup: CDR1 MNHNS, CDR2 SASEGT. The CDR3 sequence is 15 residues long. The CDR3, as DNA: TGTACCAGCACCCCACGGGGGGGGCCTTATCAGCCCCAGCATTTT. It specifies CTSTPRGGPYQPQHF.

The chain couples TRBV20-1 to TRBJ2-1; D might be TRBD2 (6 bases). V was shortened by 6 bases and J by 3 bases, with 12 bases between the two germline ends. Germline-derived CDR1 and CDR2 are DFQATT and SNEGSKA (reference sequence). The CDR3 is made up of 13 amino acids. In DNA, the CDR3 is TGCAGTGCGCATACTAGCAGCTACAATGAGCAGTTCTTC. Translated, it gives CSAHTSSYNEQFF.

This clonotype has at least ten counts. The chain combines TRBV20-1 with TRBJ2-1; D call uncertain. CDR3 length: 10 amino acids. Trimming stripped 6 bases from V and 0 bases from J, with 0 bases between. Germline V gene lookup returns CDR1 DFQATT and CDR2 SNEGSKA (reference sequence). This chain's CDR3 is CSASYNEQFF. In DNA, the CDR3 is TGCAGTGCCTCCTACAATGAGCAGTTCTTC.

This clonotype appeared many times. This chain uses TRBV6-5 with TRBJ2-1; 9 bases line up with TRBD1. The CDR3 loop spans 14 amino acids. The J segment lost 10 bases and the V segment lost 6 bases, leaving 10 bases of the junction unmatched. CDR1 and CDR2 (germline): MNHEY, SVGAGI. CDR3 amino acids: CASSPRDRDPEQFF. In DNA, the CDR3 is TGTGCCAGCAGCCCCCGGGACAGGGACCCCGAGCAGTTCTTC.

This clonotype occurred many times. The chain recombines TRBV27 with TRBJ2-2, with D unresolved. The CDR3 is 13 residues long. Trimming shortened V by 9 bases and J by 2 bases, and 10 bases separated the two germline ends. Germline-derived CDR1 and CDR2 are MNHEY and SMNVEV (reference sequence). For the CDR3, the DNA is TGTGCCAGTATGGGTCCAAACACCGGGGAGCTGTTTTTT. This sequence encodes CASMGPNTGELFF.

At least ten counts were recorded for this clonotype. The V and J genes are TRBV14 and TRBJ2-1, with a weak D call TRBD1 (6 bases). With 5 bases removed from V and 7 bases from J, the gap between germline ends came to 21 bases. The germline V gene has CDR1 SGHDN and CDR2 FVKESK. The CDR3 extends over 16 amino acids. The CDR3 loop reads CASSKQGRKRGNEQFF. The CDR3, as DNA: TGTGCCAGCAGCAAACAGGGTAGGAAGAGGGGGAATGAGCAGTTCTTC. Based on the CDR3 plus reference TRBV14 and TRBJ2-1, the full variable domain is EAGVTQFPSHSVIEKGQTVTLRCDPISGHDNLYWYRRVMGKEIKFLLHFVKESKQDESGMPNNRFLAERTGGTYSTLKVQPAELEDSGVYFCASSKQGRKRGNEQFFGPGTRLTVL.

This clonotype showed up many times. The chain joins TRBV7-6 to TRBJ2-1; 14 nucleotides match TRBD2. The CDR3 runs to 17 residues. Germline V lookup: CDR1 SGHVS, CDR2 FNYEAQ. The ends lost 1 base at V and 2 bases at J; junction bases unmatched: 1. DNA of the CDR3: TGTGCCAGCAGCTTAGGACTAGCGGGAGGGACCTACAATGAGCAGTTCTTC. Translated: CASSLGLAGGTYNEQFF.

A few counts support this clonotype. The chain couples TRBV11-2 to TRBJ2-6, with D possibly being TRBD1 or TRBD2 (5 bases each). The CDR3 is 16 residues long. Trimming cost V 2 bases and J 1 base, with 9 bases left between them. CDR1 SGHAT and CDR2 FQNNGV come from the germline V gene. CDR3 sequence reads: CASSLWGSSGANVLTF. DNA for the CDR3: TGTGCCAGCAGCTTATGGGGGTCTTCTGGGGCCAACGTCCTGACTTTC.

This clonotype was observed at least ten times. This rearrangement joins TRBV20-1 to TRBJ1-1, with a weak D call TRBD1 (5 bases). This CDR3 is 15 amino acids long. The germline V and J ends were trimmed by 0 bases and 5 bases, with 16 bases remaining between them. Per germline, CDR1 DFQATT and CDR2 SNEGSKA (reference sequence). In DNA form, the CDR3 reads TGCAGTGCTAGAGATGGGGGGGGGATTGGGACTGAAGCTTTCTTT. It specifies CSARDGGGIGTEAFF.

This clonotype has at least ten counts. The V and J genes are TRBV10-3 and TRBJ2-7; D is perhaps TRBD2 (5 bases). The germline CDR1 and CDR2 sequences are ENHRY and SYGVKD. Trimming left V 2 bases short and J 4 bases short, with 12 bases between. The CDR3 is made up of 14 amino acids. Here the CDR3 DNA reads TGTGCCATCAGTGAGAGTGGCGGGTATTACGAGCAGTACTTC. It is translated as CAISESGGYYEQYF.

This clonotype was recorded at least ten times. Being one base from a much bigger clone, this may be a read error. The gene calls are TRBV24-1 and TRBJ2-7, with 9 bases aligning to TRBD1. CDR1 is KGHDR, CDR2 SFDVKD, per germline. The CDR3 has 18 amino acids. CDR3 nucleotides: TGTGCCACCAATGATTTGCGCCGGGGCCAGGACAGGGGCTACGAGCAGTACTTC. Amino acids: CATNDLRRGQDRGYEQYF.

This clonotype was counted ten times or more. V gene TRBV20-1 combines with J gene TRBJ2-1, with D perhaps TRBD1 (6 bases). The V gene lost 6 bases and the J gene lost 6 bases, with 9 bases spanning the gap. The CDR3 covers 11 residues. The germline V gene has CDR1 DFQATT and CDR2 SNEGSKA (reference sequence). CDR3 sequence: CSARDINEQFF. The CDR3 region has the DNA TGCAGTGCGAGGGACATCAATGAGCAGTTCTTC.

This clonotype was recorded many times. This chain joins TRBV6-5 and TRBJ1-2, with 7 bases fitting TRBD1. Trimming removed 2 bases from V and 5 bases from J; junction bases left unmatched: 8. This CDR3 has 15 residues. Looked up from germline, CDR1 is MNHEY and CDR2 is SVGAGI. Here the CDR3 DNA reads TGTGCCAGCAGTTACGCCCGACAGGGTGGGTATGGCTACACCTTC. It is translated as CASSYARQGGYGYTF.

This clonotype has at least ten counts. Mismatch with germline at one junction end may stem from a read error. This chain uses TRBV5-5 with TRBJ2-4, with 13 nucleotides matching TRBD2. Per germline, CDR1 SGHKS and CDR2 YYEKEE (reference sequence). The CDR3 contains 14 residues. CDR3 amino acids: CASSFPGTSGKLFF. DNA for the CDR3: TGTGCCAGCAGCTTCCCCGGGACTAGCGGGAAGTTGTTCTTC.

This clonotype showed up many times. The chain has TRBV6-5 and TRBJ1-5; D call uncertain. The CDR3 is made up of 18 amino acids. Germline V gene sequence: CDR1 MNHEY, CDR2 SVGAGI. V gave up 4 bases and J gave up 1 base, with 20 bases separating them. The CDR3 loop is CASSLLPMPGLSNQPQHF. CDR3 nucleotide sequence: TGTGCCAGCAGTTTACTCCCGATGCCGGGTCTGAGCAATCAGCCCCAGCATTTT.

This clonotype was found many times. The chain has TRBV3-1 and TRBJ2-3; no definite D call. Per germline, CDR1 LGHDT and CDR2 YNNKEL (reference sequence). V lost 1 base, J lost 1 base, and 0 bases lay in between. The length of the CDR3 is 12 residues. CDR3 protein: CASSQGTDTQYF. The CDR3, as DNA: TGTGCCAGCAGCCAAGGCACAGATACGCAGTATTTT.

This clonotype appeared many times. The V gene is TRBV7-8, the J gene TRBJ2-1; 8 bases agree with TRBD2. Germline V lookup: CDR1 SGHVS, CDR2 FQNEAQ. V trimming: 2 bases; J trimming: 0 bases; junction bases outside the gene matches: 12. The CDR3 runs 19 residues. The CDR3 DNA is TGTGCCAGCAGCTTAAGCATGCTAGCGGGCGGATACTCCTACAATGAGCAGTTCTTC. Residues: CASSLSMLAGGYSYNEQFF.

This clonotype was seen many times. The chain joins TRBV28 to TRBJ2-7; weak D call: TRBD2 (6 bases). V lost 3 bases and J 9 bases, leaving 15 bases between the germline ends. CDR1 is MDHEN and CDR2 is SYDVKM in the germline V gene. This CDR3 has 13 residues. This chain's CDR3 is CASSFPGLGGQYF. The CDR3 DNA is TGTGCCAGCAGTTTCCCCGGACTCGGGGGGCAGTACTTC.

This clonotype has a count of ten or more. As DNA, the CDR3 is TGTGCCAGCAGTTACTCACGGACCCGGAGTGCTAACTATGGCTACACCTTC. Amino acids: CASSYSRTRSANYGYTF. The chain combines TRBV6-2 or TRBV6-3 with TRBJ1-2; the D is unclear. There are 17 residues in the CDR3. Germline V gene lookup returns CDR1 MNHEY and CDR2 SVGEGT. V gave up 0 bases and J gave up 0 bases, with 14 bases separating them.

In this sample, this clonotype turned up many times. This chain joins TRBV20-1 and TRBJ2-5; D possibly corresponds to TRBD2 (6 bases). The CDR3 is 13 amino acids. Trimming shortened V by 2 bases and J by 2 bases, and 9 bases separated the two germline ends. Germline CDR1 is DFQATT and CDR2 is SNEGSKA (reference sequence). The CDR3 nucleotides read TGCAGTGCTAGACCGACTAGTCAAGAGACCCAGTACTTC. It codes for CSARPTSQETQYF.

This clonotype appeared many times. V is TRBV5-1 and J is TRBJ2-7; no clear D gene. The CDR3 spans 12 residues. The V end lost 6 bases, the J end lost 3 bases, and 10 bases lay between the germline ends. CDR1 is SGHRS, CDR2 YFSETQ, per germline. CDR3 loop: CASTVVIYEQYF. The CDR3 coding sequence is TGCGCCAGCACCGTGGTAATCTACGAGCAGTACTTC.

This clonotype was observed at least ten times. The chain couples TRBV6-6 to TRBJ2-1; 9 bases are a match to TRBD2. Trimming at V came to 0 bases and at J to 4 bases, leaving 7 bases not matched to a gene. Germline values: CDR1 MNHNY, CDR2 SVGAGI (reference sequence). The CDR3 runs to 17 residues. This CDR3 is CASSYSPSSGIYNEQFF. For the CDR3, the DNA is TGTGCCAGCAGTTACTCGCCATCTAGCGGGATATACAATGAGCAGTTCTTC.

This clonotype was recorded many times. The chain's CDR3 is CASSQVGVRETQYF. In DNA, the CDR3 is TGTGCCAGCAGCCAAGTTGGGGTACGGGAGACCCAGTACTTC. The gene calls are TRBV4-2 and TRBJ2-5; no clear D. V gave up 1 base and J gave up 5 bases, with 11 bases separating them. Germline CDR1 reads LGHNA; CDR2 reads YNFKEQ. This CDR3 has 14 residues.

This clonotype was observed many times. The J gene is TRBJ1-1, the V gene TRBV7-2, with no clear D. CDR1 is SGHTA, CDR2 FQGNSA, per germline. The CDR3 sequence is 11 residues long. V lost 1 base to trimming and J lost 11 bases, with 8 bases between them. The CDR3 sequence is CASSLGAGAFF. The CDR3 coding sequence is TGTGCCAGCAGCTTAGGGGCCGGGGCTTTCTTT.